The sequence of this TCR beta chain was determined in a study of persistence of HIV-infected CD4 T cells. Sequencing used immunoSEQ version 4 in survey mode. Using immunoSEQ multiplex PCR, the repertoire was profiled, and TCRdb retains in-frame clones only, with some absent. The sample gives about 43,000 clones, roughly nine tenths of which show up once; approximately 1% is in the top ten. Anti-CD3/anti-CD28 beads served as a nonspecific positive control stimulus. Responding CD4+ T cells were sorted by upregulation of both CD40 ligand and CD69. With 1 base removed from V and 0 bases from J, the gap between germline ends came to 16 bases. The CDR3 runs 18 residues. CDR1 is MDHEN, CDR2 SYDVKM, per germline. This clone has more than one count but fewer than ten. What it binds is unknown.

Sequenced here: CD4+ T cells sorted from PBMCs after roughly 20-hour stimulation, sampled from a patient who received antiretroviral therapy. The chain couples TRBV28 to TRBJ1-3; D gene uncertain. This clonotype originated in an adult man with HIV who was CMV-seropositive. The CDR3 region has the DNA TGTGCCAGCAGTTTATTGATGCGAGGGAGCGCCTCTGGAAACACCATATATTTT. Encoded protein: CASSLLMRGSASGNTIYF.